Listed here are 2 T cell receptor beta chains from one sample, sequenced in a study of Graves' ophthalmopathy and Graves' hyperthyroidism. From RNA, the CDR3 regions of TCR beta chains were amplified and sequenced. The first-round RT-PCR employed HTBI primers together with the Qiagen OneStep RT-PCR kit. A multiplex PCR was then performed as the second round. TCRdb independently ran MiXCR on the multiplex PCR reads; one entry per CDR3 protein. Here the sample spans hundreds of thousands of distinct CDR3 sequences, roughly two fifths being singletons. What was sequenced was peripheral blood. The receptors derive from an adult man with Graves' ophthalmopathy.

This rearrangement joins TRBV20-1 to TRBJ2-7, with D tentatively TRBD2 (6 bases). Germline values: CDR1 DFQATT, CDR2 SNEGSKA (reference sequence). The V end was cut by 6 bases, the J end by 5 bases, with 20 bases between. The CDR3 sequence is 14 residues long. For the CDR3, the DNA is TGCAGTGCAGAGGCGGAGGGACTTTTACACGAGCAGTACTTC. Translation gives CSAEAEGLLHEQYF.

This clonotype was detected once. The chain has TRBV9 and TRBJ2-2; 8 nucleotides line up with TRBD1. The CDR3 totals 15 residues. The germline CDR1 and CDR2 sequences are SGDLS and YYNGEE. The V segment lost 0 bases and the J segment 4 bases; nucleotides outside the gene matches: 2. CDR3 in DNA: TGTGCCAGCAGCGTAGGGGACAGGATCACCGGGGAGCTGTTTTTT. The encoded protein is CASSVGDRITGELFF.